Listed below are T cell receptor beta chains from one sample, sequenced in a study of CD8 T cells in Susac syndrome. MiXCR, run by TCRdb on the immunoSEQ multiplex PCR reads, gives a single entry per CDR3 protein. The sample has over 300,000 distinct CDR3 sequences; around 92% are singletons. Sequencing input: CD4+ T cells from PBMCs. The source is a human donor with multiple sclerosis. CDR3s include the opening cysteine and the closing phenylalanine or tryptophan. The order of the fields is CDR3 protein, CDR3 DNA, J gene, V gene, clone size, D gene. D genes are given only for firm matches. Only some rows state a clone size, as once, few, many or a class for expanded clones.

CASSSRQGANTEAFF | TGTGCCAGCAGCTCCAGACAGGGCGCGAACACTGAAGCTTTCTTT | TRBJ1-1 | TRBV7-2 | once | TRBD1
CASSLTTDHTEKLFF | TGTGCCAGCAGCTTGACGACCGATCACACGGAAAAACTGTTTTTT | TRBJ1-4 | TRBV5-5 | once | NA
CASSQEVGISTDTQYF | TGTGCCAGCAGCCAAGAGGTGGGAATATCTACAGATACGCAGTATTTT | TRBJ2-3 | TRBV3-1 | NA | NA
CASNPIAGGLDTQYF | TGTGCCAGCAACCCGATAGCGGGAGGGCTTGATACGCAGTATTTT | TRBJ2-3 | TRBV11-2 | NA | TRBD2
CASSQAGADKNIQYF | TGTGCCAGCAGCCAAGCAGGGGCGGACAAAAACATTCAGTACTTC | TRBJ2-4 | TRBV3-1 | NA | NA
CASSVDPGRSTDTQYF | TGTGCCAGCAGCGTAGATCCGGGACGCAGCACAGATACGCAGTATTTT | TRBJ2-3 | TRBV9 | NA | NA
CASSPSLAGGYNEQFF | TGTGCCAGCAGCCCGTCCTTAGCGGGAGGATACAATGAGCAGTTCTTC | TRBJ2-1 | TRBV7-2 | once | TRBD2
CASSTRQGVGYGYTF | TGTGCCAGTAGTACTCGACAGGGGGTCGGGTATGGCTACACCTTC | TRBJ1-2 | TRBV19 | NA | TRBD1
CATQPVAGPYNEQFF | TGTGCCACCCAGCCTGTGGCAGGACCCTACAATGAGCAGTTCTTC | TRBJ2-1 | TRBV24-1 | NA | NA
CSVGGRSSYEQYF | TGCAGCGTTGGGGGACGGAGCTCCTACGAGCAGTACTTC | TRBJ2-7 | TRBV29-1 | few | NA
CSALGRDGNVYTF | TGCAGTGCCTTGGGACGGGATGGAAATGTCTACACCTTC | TRBJ1-2 | TRBV20-1 | NA | NA
CASSLFQADTQYF | TGTGCCAGCAGCCTATTCCAAGCGGATACGCAGTATTTT | TRBJ2-3 | TRBV7-9 | NA | NA
CASSLNRGSGGYTF | TGTGCCAGCAGCTTAAACAGGGGTTCCGGTGGCTACACCTTC | TRBJ1-2 | TRBV7-9 | once | TRBD1
CASRAPGQYEKLFF | TGTGCCAGCAGGGCTCCGGGACAGTATGAAAAACTGTTTTTT | TRBJ1-4 | TRBV6-1 | NA | TRBD1
CASSLEATDTQYF | TGTGCCAGCAGCTTGGAGGCCACAGATACGCAGTATTTT | TRBJ2-3 | TRBV5-6 | NA | NA
CASRGGRGRAVNEKLFF | TGTGCCAGCCGAGGAGGGAGGGGGCGAGCTGTTAATGAAAAACTGTTTTTT | TRBJ1-4 | TRBV19 | NA | TRBD1
CASSSTGGATYGYTF | TGCGCCAGCAGTTCAACAGGGGGCGCAACCTACGGCTACACCTTC | TRBJ1-2 | TRBV5-1 | NA | TRBD1
CASSRTGSDSPLHF | TGTGCCAGCAGCCGGACAGGTTCAGATTCACCCCTCCACTTT | TRBJ1-6 | TRBV3-1 | once | TRBD1
CSATPRAGSRNTIYF | TGCAGTGCTACACCTCGGGCGGGGAGCAGGAACACCATATATTTT | TRBJ1-3 | TRBV20-1 | NA | NA
CASSRDFSGYTF | TGTGCCAGCAGCCGGGACTTTTCTGGCTACACCTTC | TRBJ1-2 | TRBV5-6 | NA | NA
CASSRQGSSYEQYF | TGTGCCAGCAGCCGACAGGGGAGCTCCTACGAGCAGTACTTC | TRBJ2-7 | TRBV12-3/TRBV12-4 | few | TRBD1
CSVEQGSIQYF | TGCAGCGTTGAACAGGGTAGCATTCAGTACTTC | TRBJ2-4 | TRBV29-1 | NA | NA
CASSSRGTEAFF | TGTGCCAGCAGCTCACGGGGGACTGAAGCTTTCTTT | TRBJ1-1 | TRBV5-8 | NA | NA
CASSPPRGTDTQYF | TGTGCCAGCTCACCTCCGAGGGGCACAGATACGCAGTATTTT | TRBJ2-3 | TRBV18 | NA | NA
CASSLQGGNSPLHF | TGTGCCAGCAGTTTACAGGGAGGTAATTCACCCCTCCACTTT | TRBJ1-6 | TRBV12-3/TRBV12-4 | few | NA
CAWTEWGVSYNEQFF | TGTGCCTGGACAGAGTGGGGGGTCTCCTACAATGAGCAGTTCTTC | TRBJ2-1 | TRBV30 | NA | NA
CSARDAGGTNEKLFF | TGCAGTGCTAGAGATGCAGGGGGGACTAATGAAAAACTGTTTTTT | TRBJ1-4 | TRBV20-1 | NA | TRBD1
CASSVEPSGANVLTF | TGTGCCAGCAGCGTAGAACCGTCAGGGGCCAACGTCCTGACTTTC | TRBJ2-6 | TRBV9 | NA | NA
CASSQRPLAGGPTEQFF | TGCGCCAGCAGCCAAAGGCCCCTAGCGGGAGGGCCCACTGAGCAGTTCTTC | TRBJ2-1 | TRBV4-3 | NA | TRBD2
CASSQSWESEETQYF | TGCGCCAGCAGTCAATCTTGGGAGAGCGAAGAGACCCAGTACTTC | TRBJ2-5 | TRBV23-1 | NA | NA
CASRVDRGTGELFF | TGTGCCAGCCGCGTGGACAGGGGTACCGGGGAGCTGTTTTTT | TRBJ2-2 | TRBV2 | NA | TRBD1
CASSLSRGPAETQYF | TGTGCCAGCAGTTTATCCCGGGGGCCGGCAGAGACCCAGTACTTC | TRBJ2-5 | TRBV12-3/TRBV12-4 | NA | NA
CASSLDGNVAYEQYF | TGTGCCAGCAGCTTAGACGGGAATGTTGCCTACGAGCAGTACTTC | TRBJ2-7 | TRBV7-2 | NA | NA
CASSLFDRGGTEAFF | TGCGCCAGCAGCTTGTTTGACAGGGGGGGAACTGAAGCTTTCTTT | TRBJ1-1 | TRBV5-1 | NA | TRBD1
CSAPTPQDQRYNEQFF | TGCAGTGCCCCCACCCCGCAAGACCAGAGATACAATGAGCAGTTCTTC | TRBJ2-1 | TRBV20-1 | NA | NA
CASSLSGRYNEQFF | TGTGCCAGCAGCTTAAGCGGGAGGTACAATGAGCAGTTCTTC | TRBJ2-1 | TRBV7-9 | few | TRBD2
CASSRGQGVYGQPQHF | TGTGCCAGCAGCAGGGGACAGGGAGTCTACGGTCAGCCCCAGCATTTT | TRBJ1-5 | TRBV2 | NA | TRBD1
CSAFQGAAEAFF | TGCAGTGCCTTCCAGGGGGCCGCTGAAGCTTTCTTT | TRBJ1-1 | TRBV20-1 | NA | TRBD1
CASSSRLGGYEQYF | TGTGCCAGCAGCTCCAGACTGGGCGGTTACGAGCAGTACTTC | TRBJ2-7 | TRBV5-4 | NA | NA
CASRASAAYEQYF | TGTGCCAGTAGAGCTAGCGCGGCCTACGAGCAGTACTTC | TRBJ2-7 | TRBV19 | NA | NA
CASSLAFLGGVAFF | TGTGCCAGCAGCTTAGCCTTTCTGGGGGGGGTGGCTTTCTTT | TRBJ1-1 | TRBV7-2 | NA | NA
CASSLVASVALKPQHF | TGTGCCAGCAGCTTAGTGGCTTCAGTCGCCCTGAAGCCCCAGCATTTT | TRBJ1-5 | TRBV7-8 | NA | NA
CASSDRAFNQPQHF | TGTGCCAGCAGTGATAGGGCGTTCAATCAGCCCCAGCATTTT | TRBJ1-5 | TRBV2 | NA | NA
CASSLVQATNEKLFF | TGTGCCAGCAGCTTAGTGCAAGCGACTAATGAAAAACTGTTTTTT | TRBJ1-4 | TRBV7-8 | NA | NA
CASSRTGSSTDTQYF | TGTGCCAGCAGCCGGACAGGATCCAGCACAGATACGCAGTATTTT | TRBJ2-3 | TRBV5-4 | NA | TRBD1
CASSRPRDRAANGYTF | TGTGCCAGCAGCCGGCCCCGGGACAGGGCGGCAAATGGCTACACCTTC | TRBJ1-2 | TRBV7-9 | NA | TRBD1
CASSARTGIAGNTIYF | TGTGCCAGCAGCGCCCGGACAGGGATCGCTGGAAACACCATATATTTT | TRBJ1-3 | TRBV9 | NA | TRBD1
CSAQAGRDTEAFF | TGCAGTGCTCAGGCGGGTCGGGACACTGAAGCTTTCTTT | TRBJ1-1 | TRBV20-1 | NA | NA
CASSLASGADGLAFF | TGCGCCAGCAGCTTGGCCAGTGGGGCGGATGGTCTAGCTTTCTTT | TRBJ1-1 | TRBV5-1 | NA | NA
CASSGAGNEQYF | TGTGCCAGCAGCGGGGCGGGCAACGAGCAGTACTTC | TRBJ2-7 | TRBV6-2/TRBV6-3 | NA | NA